This note documents a single T cell receptor (beta chain) sequence. Its matching antigen is unknown. The data belong to a study of CD8+ T cells in alopecia areata. As for the study in general: Patients in the study were on tofacitinib for 6 to 18 months, then off it for 6 months. Overall study results and limits: Among the cells sequenced in scalp samples are also the resident alphabeta T cells of normal skin. While patients received tofacitinib, many expanded lesional clones remained present in scalp and blood.

V gave up 0 bases and J gave up 5 bases, with 10 bases separating them. The CDR3 runs to 13 residues. The V gene's germline CDR1 is GTSNPN and CDR2 SVGIG (reference sequence). Extracted RNA was reverse transcribed into cDNA, the sequencing template. The repertoire was sequenced with immunoSEQ multiplex PCR; TCRdb's copy has only in-frame clones and lacks some. The data show about 140,000 clones, more than 85% seen once. The treatment: oral pan-JAK inhibitor, 5-10 mg twice daily. Cell sorting was applied to PBMCs, and CD4+ and CD8+ T cells were collected. The receptor comes from a human donor with alopecia areata. The chain links TRBV30 to TRBJ1-1; D is unclear. The sequences come from CD8+ T cells sorted from blood, collected at week 4, from a patient treated with tofacitinib. CDR3 loop: CAWSVDGGTEAFF. The CDR3 DNA is TGTGCCTGGAGTGTAGATGGTGGAACTGAAGCTTTCTTT. The variable domain in full, with the rest retrieved from reference TRBV30 and TRBJ1-1, is SQTIHQWPATLVQPVGSPLSLECTVEGTSNPNLYWYRQAAGRGLQLLFYSVGIGQISSEVPQNLSASRPQDRQFILSSKKLLLSDSGFYLCAWSVDGGTEAFFGQGTRLTVV.